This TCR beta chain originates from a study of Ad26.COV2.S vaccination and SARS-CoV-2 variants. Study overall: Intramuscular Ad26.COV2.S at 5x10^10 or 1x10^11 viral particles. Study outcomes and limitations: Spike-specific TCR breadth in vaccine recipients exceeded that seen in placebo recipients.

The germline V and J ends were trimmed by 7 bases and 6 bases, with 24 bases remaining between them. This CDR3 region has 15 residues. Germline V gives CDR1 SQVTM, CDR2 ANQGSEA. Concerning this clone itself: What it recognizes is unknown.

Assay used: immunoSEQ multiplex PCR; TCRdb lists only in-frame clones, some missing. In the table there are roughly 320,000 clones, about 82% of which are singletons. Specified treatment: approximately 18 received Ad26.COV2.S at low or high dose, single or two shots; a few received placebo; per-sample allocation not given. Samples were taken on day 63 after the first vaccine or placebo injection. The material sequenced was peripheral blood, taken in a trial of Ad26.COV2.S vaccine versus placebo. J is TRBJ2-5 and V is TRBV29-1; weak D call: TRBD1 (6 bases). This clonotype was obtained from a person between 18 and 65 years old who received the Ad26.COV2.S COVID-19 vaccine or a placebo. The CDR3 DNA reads TGCAGCGGTGACCATCAATGGGGGCAGGCAAAGACCCAGTACTTC. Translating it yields CSGDHQWGQAKTQYF.